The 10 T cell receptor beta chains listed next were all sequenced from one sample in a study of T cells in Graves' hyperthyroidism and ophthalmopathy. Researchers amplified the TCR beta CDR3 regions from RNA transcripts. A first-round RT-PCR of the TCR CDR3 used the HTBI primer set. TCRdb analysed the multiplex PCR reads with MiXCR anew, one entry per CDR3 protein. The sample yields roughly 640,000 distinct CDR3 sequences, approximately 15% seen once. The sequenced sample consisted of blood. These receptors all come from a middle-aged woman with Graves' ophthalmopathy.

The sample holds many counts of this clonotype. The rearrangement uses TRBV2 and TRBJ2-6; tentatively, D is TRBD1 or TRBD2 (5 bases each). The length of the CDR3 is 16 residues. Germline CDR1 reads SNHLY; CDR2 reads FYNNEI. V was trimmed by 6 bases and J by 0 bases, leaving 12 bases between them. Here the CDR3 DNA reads TGTGCCAGCAGGGAACCGGGACGCTCTGGGGCCAACGTCCTGACTTTC. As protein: CASREPGRSGANVLTF.

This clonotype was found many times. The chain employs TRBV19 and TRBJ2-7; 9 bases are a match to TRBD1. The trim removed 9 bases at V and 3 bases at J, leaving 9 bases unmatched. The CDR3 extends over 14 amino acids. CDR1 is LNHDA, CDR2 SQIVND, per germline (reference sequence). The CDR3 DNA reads TGTGCCAGCAGCCCACCGGGACAGGGCTACGAGCAGTACTTC. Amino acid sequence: CASSPPGQGYEQYF.

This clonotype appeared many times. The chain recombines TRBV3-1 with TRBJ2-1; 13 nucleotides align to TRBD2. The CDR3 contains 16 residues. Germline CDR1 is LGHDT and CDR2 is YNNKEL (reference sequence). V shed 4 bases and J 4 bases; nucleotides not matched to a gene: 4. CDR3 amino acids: CASSPRTSGRYNEQFF. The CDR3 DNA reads TGTGCCAGCAGCCCTCGGACTAGCGGGAGATACAATGAGCAGTTCTTC.

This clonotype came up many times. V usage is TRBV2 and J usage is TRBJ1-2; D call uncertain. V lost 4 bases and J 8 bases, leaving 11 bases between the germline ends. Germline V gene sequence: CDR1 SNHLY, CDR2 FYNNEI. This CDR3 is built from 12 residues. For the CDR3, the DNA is TGTGCCAGCAGTGTAGCGGCGGGGGGCTACACCTTC. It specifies CASSVAAGGYTF.

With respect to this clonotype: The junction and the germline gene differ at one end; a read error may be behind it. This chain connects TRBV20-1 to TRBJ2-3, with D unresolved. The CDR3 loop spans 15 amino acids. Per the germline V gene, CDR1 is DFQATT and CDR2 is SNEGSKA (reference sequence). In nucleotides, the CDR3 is TGCAGTGCCAGAGCCGGCGGCCCGGGCACAGATACGCAGTATTTT. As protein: CSARAGGPGTDTQYF.

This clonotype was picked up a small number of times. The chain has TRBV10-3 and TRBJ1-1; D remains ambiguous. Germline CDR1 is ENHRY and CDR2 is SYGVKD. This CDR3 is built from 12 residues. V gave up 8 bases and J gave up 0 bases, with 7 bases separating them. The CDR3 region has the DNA TGTGCCATCGGATCGATGAACACTGAAGCTTTCTTT. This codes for CAIGSMNTEAFF.

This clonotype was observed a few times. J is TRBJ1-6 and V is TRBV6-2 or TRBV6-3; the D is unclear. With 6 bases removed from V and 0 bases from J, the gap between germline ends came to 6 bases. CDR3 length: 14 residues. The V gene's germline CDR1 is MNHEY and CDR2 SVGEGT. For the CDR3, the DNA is TGTGCCAGCAGGATTAACTCCTATAATTCACCCCTCCACTTT. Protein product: CASRINSYNSPLHF.

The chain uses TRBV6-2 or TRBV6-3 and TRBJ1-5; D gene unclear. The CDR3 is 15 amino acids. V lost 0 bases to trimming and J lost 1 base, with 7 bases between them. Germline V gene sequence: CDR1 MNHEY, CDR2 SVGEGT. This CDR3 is CASSYSKRSNQPQHF. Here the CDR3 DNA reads TGTGCCAGCAGTTACTCGAAGAGAAGCAATCAGCCCCAGCATTTT.

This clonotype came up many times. The CDR3 loop reads CASSPGGGLQPQHF. CDR3 in DNA: TGTGCCAGCAGTCCCGGCGGTGGACTACAGCCCCAGCATTTT. This chain connects TRBV28 to TRBJ1-5; D remains unclear. V dropped 5 bases and J dropped 7 bases, with 15 bases sitting between them. Germline V gene sequence: CDR1 MDHEN, CDR2 SYDVKM. The CDR3 is 14 residues long.

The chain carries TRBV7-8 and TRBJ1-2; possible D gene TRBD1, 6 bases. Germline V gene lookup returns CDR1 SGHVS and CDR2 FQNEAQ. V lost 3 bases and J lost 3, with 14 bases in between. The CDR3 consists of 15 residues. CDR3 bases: TGTGCCAGCAGCTTTACAGGGTTAAGGGACTATGGCTACACCTTC. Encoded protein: CASSFTGLRDYGYTF.